The rows below give T cell receptor beta chains drawn from one sample of a study of blood T cell repertoires in COVID-19. Clones were sequenced by immunoSEQ multiplex PCR, and TCRdb holds only the in-frame ones, with some missing. Of some 230,000 clones in the sample, around 81% were seen once. Sequencing was done on a sample of peripheral blood. These receptors all stem from a woman between 55 and 75 years old with acute or convalescent COVID-19. Both conserved end residues are trimmed from each CDR3. Rows give clone size only sometimes, using once, few, many, or a class for an expanded clone.

>TRBJ2-3|15|NA|TRBV7-2
ASSSPAGEYSRDTQY
>TRBJ1-4|13|NA|TRBV6-6
ASSYQRGSEEKLF
>TRBJ1-2|13|NA|TRBV4-1
ASSIGQERYYGYT
>TRBJ1-1|15|NA|TRBV4-2
ASSQGPGGTMNTEAF
>TRBJ2-2|16|NA|TRBV3-1/TRBV3-2
ASSQLAGGDANTGELF
>TRBJ1-3|14|NA|TRBV9
ASNRGGTYLGNTIY
>TRBJ1-1|10|NA|TRBV12-3/TRBV12-4
ASGQPSTEAF
>TRBJ2-1|11|NA|TRBV12-3/TRBV12-4
ASSLDRVNEQF
>TRBJ1-2|12|few|TRBV10-3
AITGTGPRSGYT
>TRBJ2-5|12|NA|TRBV5-4
ASSLAGLQGTQY
>TRBJ1-2|14|NA|TRBV6-2/TRBV6-3
ASSDPASQANYGYT
>TRBJ2-2|11|NA|TRBV12-3/TRBV12-4
ASSLPHTGELF
>TRBJ2-5|13|NA|TRBV5-5
ASSPQDTYQETQY
>TRBJ1-4|11|NA|TRBV4-1
ASSQNRREKLF
>TRBJ2-1|13|NA|TRBV4-2
ASSAAQGAEEGQF
>TRBJ2-1|12|NA|TRBV2
ATSQGAGYNEQF
>TRBJ2-2|13|NA|TRBV2
ASSERGLNTGELF
>TRBJ1-1|13|few|TRBV11-2
ASSFPGQGATEAF
>TRBJ1-1|12|few|TRBV4-3
ASSQAGYSTEAF
>TRBJ1-1|13|NA|TRBV3-1/TRBV3-2
ASSQGGQLNTEAF